Below, 19 T cell receptor beta chains from the same sample are listed, as sequenced in a study of technical replicates of blood from a few donors. Libraries were prepared by immunoSEQ multiplex PCR; TCRdb keeps only in-frame clonotypes and omits some of them. The table records 65,000 to 80,000 clones, approximately 97% of them present only once. Source material: T cells isolated from PBMCs. These receptor sequences come from a human donor in good health.

The J gene is TRBJ1-2, the V gene TRBV6-1; 7 bases line up with TRBD1. V gave up 6 bases and J gave up 4 bases; unmatched junction bases: 11. CDR3 length: 15 residues. Germline V CDR1 and CDR2: MNHNS, SASEGT. CDR3 DNA: TGTGCCAGCAGCGGGAATTCACAGGGGCGCTATGGCTACACCTTC. It encodes CASSGNSQGRYGYTF.

This clone was observed a single time. The chain employs TRBV28 and TRBJ1-1; D possibly corresponds to TRBD1 (5 bases). V lost 3 bases, J lost 2 bases, and 16 bases lay in between. CDR1 and CDR2 (germline): MDHEN, SYDVKM. The CDR3 is 16 amino acids. The CDR3 DNA reads as TGTGCCAGCAGTTTTCTTTCTTTAGGGGTAAACACTGAAGCTTTCTTT. This sequence encodes CASSFLSLGVNTEAFF.

The rearrangement links TRBV7-8 to TRBJ2-1, with 11 bases that match TRBD2. J gave up 8 bases and V 2 bases, and 5 bases lay outside the gene matches. This CDR3 is built from 15 residues. Looked up from germline, CDR1 is SGHVS and CDR2 is FQNEAQ. The CDR3 DNA reads TGTGCCAGCAGCTTAATACTAGCGGGAGTGCATGAGCAGTTCTTC. This encodes CASSLILAGVHEQFF.

V gene TRBV7-8 combines with J gene TRBJ1-2, with D unclear. The CDR3 extends over 16 amino acids. The germline V gene encodes CDR1 SGHVS and CDR2 FQNEAQ. Trimming pared 7 bases from V and 1 base from J, leaving 19 bases between. CDR3 residues: CASTSGFGEFNYGYTF. CDR3 in DNA: TGTGCCAGCACCTCAGGTTTCGGGGAATTTAACTATGGCTACACCTTC. Together with reference TRBV7-8 and TRBJ1-2, the CDR3 gives the full variable domain: GAGVSQSPRYKVAKRGQDVALRCDPISGHVSLFWYQQALGQGPEFLTYFQNEAQLDKSGLPSDRFFAERPEGSVSTLKIQRTQQEDSAVYLCASTSGFGEFNYGYTFGSGTRLTVV.

The chain joins TRBV2 to TRBJ1-5; 7 bases line up with TRBD1. This CDR3 spans 14 amino acids. Germline V CDR1 and CDR2: SNHLY, FYNNEI. V lost 6 bases and J lost 3; bases outside the gene matches: 5. The CDR3 region has the DNA TGTGCCAGCAGCCCCGGGACAGTCAATCAGCCCCAGCATTTT. Amino acid sequence: CASSPGTVNQPQHF.

V usage is TRBV5-1 and J usage is TRBJ2-5, with D perhaps TRBD2 (6 bases). Germline CDR1 SGHRS, CDR2 YFSETQ. The CDR3 is 13 residues long. The ends were cut back, 1 base at V and 4 bases at J, with 8 bases in the middle. CDR3 coding DNA: TGCGCCAGCAGCTTGATCGGGGGAGAGACCCAGTACTTC. This sequence encodes CASSLIGGETQYF. The variable domain in full, completed from reference TRBV5-1 and TRBJ2-5, reads KAGVTQTPRYLIKTRGQQVTLSCSPISGHRSVSWYQQTPGQGLQFLFEYFSETQRNKGNFPGRFSGRQFSNSRSEMNVSTLELGDSALYLCASSLIGGETQYFGPGTRLLVL.

The V gene is TRBV29-1, the J gene TRBJ2-5; no definite D call. The V and J ends lost 4 bases and 3 bases respectively, with 15 bases between them. Germline values: CDR1 SQVTM, CDR2 ANQGSEA. CDR3 size: 14 residues. The CDR3 sequence: CSVVWIALEETQYF. The CDR3 DNA follows: TGCAGCGTTGTTTGGATAGCTTTAGAAGAGACCCAGTACTTC.

The V gene is TRBV21-1, the J gene TRBJ2-7; TRBD2 is the table's D call and was not checked against the DNA. TRBV21-1 represents a pseudogene. The CDR3 extends over 13 amino acids. The CDR3 sequence: CASSNGGRDEQYF. CDR3 nucleotide sequence: TGTGCCAGCAGCAACGGGGGACGGGACGAGCAGTACTTC.

The chain has TRBV27 and TRBJ2-7, with D possibly TRBD1 on 6 matching bases. The CDR3 sequence is 13 residues long. The ends were cut back, 4 bases at V and 1 base at J, with 8 bases in the middle. Germline V CDR1 and CDR2: MNHEY, SMNVEV (reference sequence). Here the CDR3 DNA reads TGTGCCAGCAGTTGGGACATTTCCTACGAGCAGTACTTC. Its translation: CASSWDISYEQYF.

The chain joins TRBV5-1 to TRBJ2-1, with D perhaps TRBD2 (5 bases). CDR1 is SGHRS and CDR2 is YFSETQ in the germline V gene. The V end was cut by 3 bases, the J end by 7 bases, with 14 bases between. The CDR3 has 14 amino acids. This CDR3 is CASSSREEGNEQFF. CDR3 DNA: TGCGCCAGCAGCTCCCGGGAAGAGGGTAATGAGCAGTTCTTC.

J is TRBJ2-5 and V is TRBV6-5; weak D call: TRBD1 (6 bases). Looked up from germline, CDR1 is MNHEY and CDR2 is SVGAGI. Trimming cost V 8 bases and J 1 base, with 8 bases left between them. This CDR3 is built from 12 residues. This chain's CDR3 is CASLDSQETQYF. The CDR3 coding sequence is TGTGCCAGCTTGGACAGCCAAGAGACCCAGTACTTC.

The chain links TRBV27 to TRBJ2-4, with 7 bases that match TRBD1. J gave up 0 bases and V 5 bases, and 10 bases lay outside the gene matches. Germline CDR1 MNHEY, CDR2 SMNVEV (reference sequence). The CDR3 sequence is 17 residues long. The CDR3 DNA sequence: TGTGCCAGCAGTCCGAGACAGGGTATCCTAGCCAAAAACATTCAGTACTTC. Protein product: CASSPRQGILAKNIQYF.

This clone was detected only once. This rearrangement joins TRBV6-6 to TRBJ1-2, with a possible D match to TRBD1 (6 bases). CDR1 and CDR2 from the germline V gene are MNHNY and SVGAGI (reference sequence). Deletions cut 7 bases from V and 9 bases from J, with 12 bases between. This CDR3 has 11 amino acids. CDR3 residues: CASTKDSRYTF. The DNA for the CDR3 is TGTGCCAGCACCAAGGACAGTCGCTACACCTTC.

The chain recombines TRBV6-1 with TRBJ2-7, with 9 bases that match TRBD2. V shed 2 bases and J 3 bases; nucleotides not matched to a gene: 14. This CDR3 comprises 18 residues. In germline, CDR1 is MNHNS, CDR2 SASEGT. In nucleotides, the CDR3 is TGTGCCAGCAGTGAAACCGGACTAGCGTGGAGGGGGGTCTACGAGCAGTACTTC. Translation gives CASSETGLAWRGVYEQYF.

The chain links TRBV6-6 to TRBJ2-7; weak D call: TRBD1 (6 bases). Germline V gene lookup returns CDR1 MNHNY and CDR2 SVGAGI (reference sequence). This CDR3 has 12 amino acids. The V end was cut by 7 bases, the J end by 5 bases, with 12 bases between. The CDR3 spells CASMTGSNEQYF. As DNA, the CDR3 is TGTGCCAGCATGACAGGCTCGAACGAGCAGTACTTC.

The gene calls are TRBV7-8 and TRBJ2-1; D remains ambiguous. V was pared by 8 bases and J by 4 bases, with 15 bases between. Germline V gives CDR1 SGHVS, CDR2 FQNEAQ. CDR3 size: 14 residues. The DNA of the CDR3 is TGTGCCAGCGCTCCTAGAGTCGTTTACAATGAGCAGTTCTTC. Translated, it gives CASAPRVVYNEQFF.

This rearrangement joins TRBV25-1 to TRBJ2-5; D unclear. This CDR3 has 15 residues. V was cut by 1 base and J by 7 bases, with 16 bases left in between. CDR1 MGHDK and CDR2 SYGVNS come from the germline V gene. DNA for the CDR3: TGTGCCAGCAGTGAATCCAGACCCCCCCGGGTGACCCAGTACTTC. This sequence encodes CASSESRPPRVTQYF.

As regards this clone: The identical CDR3 is also encoded by other nucleotide sequences in the sample. The chain has TRBV19 and TRBJ1-2; TRBD1 aligns across 8 bases. With 6 bases clipped from V and 2 bases from J, the junction kept 5 bases outside the gene matches. The CDR3 extends over 14 amino acids. CDR1 is LNHDA and CDR2 is SQIVND in the germline V gene (reference sequence). The CDR3 is CASSPGQGNYGYTF. The CDR3 DNA reads as TGTGCCAGTAGCCCTGGACAGGGAAACTATGGCTACACCTTC.

The gene calls are TRBV10-3 and TRBJ1-2, with D possibly matching TRBD1 (6 bases). Trimming removed 6 bases from V and 6 bases from J, with 14 bases in between. The germline CDR1 and CDR2 sequences are ENHRY and SYGVKD. The CDR3 is 13 amino acids. The CDR3, as DNA: TGTGCCATCAGAGGTGACAGGTCCAATGGCTACACCTTC. As protein: CAIRGDRSNGYTF.